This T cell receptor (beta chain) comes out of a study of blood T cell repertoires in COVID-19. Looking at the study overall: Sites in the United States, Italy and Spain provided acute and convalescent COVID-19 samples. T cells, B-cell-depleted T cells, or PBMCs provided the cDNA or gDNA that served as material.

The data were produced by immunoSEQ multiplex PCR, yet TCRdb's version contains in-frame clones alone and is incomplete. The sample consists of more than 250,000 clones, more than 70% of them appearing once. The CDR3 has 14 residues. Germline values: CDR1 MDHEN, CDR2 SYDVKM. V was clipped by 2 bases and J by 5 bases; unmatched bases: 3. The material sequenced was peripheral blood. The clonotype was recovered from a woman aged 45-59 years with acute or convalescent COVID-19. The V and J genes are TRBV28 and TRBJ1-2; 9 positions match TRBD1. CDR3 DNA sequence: TGTGCCAGCAGTTTAACGACAGGGGGGTATGGCTACACCTTC. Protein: CASSLTTGGYGYTF.